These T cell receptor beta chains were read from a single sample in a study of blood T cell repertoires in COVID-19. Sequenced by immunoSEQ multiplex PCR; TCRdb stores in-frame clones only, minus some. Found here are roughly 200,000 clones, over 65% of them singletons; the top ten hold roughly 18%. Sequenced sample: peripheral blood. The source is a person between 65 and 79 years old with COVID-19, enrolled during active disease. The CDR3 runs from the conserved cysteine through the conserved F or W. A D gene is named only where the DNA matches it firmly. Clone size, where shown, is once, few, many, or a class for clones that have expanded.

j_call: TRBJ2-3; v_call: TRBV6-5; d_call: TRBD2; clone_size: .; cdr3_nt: TGTGCCAGCAGCCGACTAGCGGGCACAGATATGCAGTATTTT; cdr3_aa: CASSRLAGTDMQYF
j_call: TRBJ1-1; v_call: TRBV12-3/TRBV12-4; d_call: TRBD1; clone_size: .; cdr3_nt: TGTGCCAGCAGTTTTGTCAGGGGGACTGAAGCTTTCTTT; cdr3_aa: CASSFVRGTEAFF
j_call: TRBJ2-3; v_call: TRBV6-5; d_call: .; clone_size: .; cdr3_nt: TGTGCCAGCAGTTACTCGAAGGGGAGCACAGATACGCAGTATTTT; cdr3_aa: CASSYSKGSTDTQYF
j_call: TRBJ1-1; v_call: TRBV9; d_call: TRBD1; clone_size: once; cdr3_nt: TGTGCCAGCAGCCAGCAGGGGGAGAACACTGAAGCTTTCTTT; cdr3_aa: CASSQQGENTEAFF
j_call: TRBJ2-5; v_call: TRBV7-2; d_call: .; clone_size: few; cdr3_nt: TGTGCCAGCAGCTCCCCCTCCAGACAGGCCCAAGAGACCCAGTACTTC; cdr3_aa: CASSSPSRQAQETQYF
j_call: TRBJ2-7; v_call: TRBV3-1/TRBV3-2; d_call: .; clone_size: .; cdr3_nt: TGTGCCAGCAGCCAAGATACAGGGCGCAGACAAATAAACTACGAGCAGTACTTC; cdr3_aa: CASSQDTGRRQINYEQYF
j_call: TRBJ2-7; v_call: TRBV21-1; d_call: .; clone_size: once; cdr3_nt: TGTGCCAGCACTGACAGGAGTATATCCTACGAGCAGTACTTC; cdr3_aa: CASTDRSISYEQYF
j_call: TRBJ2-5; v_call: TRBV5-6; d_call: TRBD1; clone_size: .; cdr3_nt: TGTGCCAGCAGTCCTCGAGGGGGCGCAAGGGAGACCCAGTACTTC; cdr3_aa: CASSPRGGARETQYF
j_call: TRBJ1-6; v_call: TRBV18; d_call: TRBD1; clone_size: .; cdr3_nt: TGTGCCAGCTCACCAAAGCTTTCGGGAGGGGGCTCACCCCTCCACTTT; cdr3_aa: CASSPKLSGGGSPLHF
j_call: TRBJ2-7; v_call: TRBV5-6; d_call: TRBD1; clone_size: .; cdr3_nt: TGTGCCAGCAGCTTGGTGTCTCCGGGACAGGATTTCTACGAGCAGTACTTC; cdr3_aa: CASSLVSPGQDFYEQYF